This T cell receptor (beta chain) was observed in a study of CD8 T cells in ankylosing spondylitis. General study points: Ankylosing spondylitis blood appeared to be characterized by a TCR beta motif of eight or nine highly homologous variants. Disease-associated clones were reportedly significantly overrepresented in matched ankylosing spondylitis synovial fluid.

TCRdb re-derived calls from the 5' RACE reads in MiXCR, one entry per CDR3 protein. The sample shows 750,000 to 850,000 distinct CDR3 sequences, about 11% of them seen only once. Only a few counts were recorded for this clonotype. What it binds is not known. The germline V gene encodes CDR1 DFQATT and CDR2 SNEGSKA (reference sequence). CDR3 length equals 16 residues. J lost 2 bases, V lost 4 bases, and 9 bases had no gene match. J is TRBJ2-5 and V is TRBV20-1; 11 bases align to TRBD2. Sequencing was carried out using blood, either unsorted or a sorted T cell fraction (not recorded which). The TCR originated in a male donor with ankylosing spondylitis. The CDR3 bases are TGCAGTGCTACCGCCGGGACTAGCGGTTATCAAGAGACCCAGTACTTC. It specifies CSATAGTSGYQETQYF.